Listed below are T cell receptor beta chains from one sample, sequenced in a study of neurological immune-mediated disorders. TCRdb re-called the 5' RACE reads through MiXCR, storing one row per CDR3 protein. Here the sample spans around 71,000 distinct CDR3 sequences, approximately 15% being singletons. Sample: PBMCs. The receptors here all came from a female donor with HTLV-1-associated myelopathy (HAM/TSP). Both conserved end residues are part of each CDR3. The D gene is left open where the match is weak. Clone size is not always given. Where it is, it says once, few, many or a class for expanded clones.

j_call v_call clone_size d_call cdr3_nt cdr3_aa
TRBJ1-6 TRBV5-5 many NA TGTGCCAGCAGCTTGGAGCTATCGGTTTTCTCCTATAATTCACCCCTCCACTTT CASSLELSVFSYNSPLHF
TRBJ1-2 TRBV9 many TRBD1 TGTGCCAGCAGCCCCGGGACAGGGGACTACTATGGCTACACCTTC CASSPGTGDYYGYTF
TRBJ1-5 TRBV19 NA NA TGTGCCAGTGGTTCAGGTTTCTTTGGCAATCAGCCCCAGCATTTT CASGSGFFGNQPQHF
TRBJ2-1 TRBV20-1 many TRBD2 TGCAGTGCTAGTCGTTTAGCGGGGGCCCGAGACAATGAGCAGTTCTTC CSASRLAGARDNEQFF
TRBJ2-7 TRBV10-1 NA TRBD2 TGTGCCAGCAGTTACCTAGCGGGGGTCAAAAGGTACGAGCAGTACTTC CASSYLAGVKRYEQYF
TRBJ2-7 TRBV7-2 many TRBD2 TGTGCCAGCAGCCCCGTAGCCCCCTGGACTAGCAGATCTTACCACGAGCAGTACTTC CASSPVAPWTSRSYHEQYF
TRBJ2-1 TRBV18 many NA TGTGCCAGCTCACCACGGCAGGGGGAGGATTACAATGAGCAGTTCTTC CASSPRQGEDYNEQFF
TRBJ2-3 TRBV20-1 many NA TGCAGTGCTAGAGATGCCGGCCGGGAAACAGATACGCAGTATTTT CSARDAGRETDTQYF
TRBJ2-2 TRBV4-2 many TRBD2 TGTGCCAGCAGCCCTCAGACTAGCGGGGGGGCCCCCGGGGAGCTGTTTTTT CASSPQTSGGAPGELFF
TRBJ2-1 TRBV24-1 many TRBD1 TGTGCCACCAGTCCGGGACAGCCCCTCAGCAATGAGCAGTTCTTC CATSPGQPLSNEQFF
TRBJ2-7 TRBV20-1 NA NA TGCAGTGCCCTGGTAACAGGGAAAGTGCCCTACGAGCAGTACTTC CSALVTGKVPYEQYF
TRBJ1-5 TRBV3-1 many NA TGTGCCAGCAGCCAAGGGATGAGCAATCAGCCCCAGCATTTT CASSQGMSNQPQHF
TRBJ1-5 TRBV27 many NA TGTGCCAGCAGTTTAGGTTGGGGTGATCAGCCCCAGCATTTT CASSLGWGDQPQHF
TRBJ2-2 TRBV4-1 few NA TGCGCCAGCAGCCAGGGCCGGAGGGAGACCGGGGAGCTGTTTTTT CASSQGRRETGELFF
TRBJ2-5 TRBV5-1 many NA TGCGCCACCGCTTGGGGGGCGCACGAAGAGACCCAGTACTTC CATAWGAHEETQYF
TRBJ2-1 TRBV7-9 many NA TGTGCCAGCAGCTTAGTGCCGGATGAGCAGTTCTTC CASSLVPDEQFF
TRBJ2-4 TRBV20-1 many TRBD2 TGCAGTGCGGACGGACTAGCGGGGTTAAACATTCAGTACTTC CSADGLAGLNIQYF
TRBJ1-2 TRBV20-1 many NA TGCAGTGCTAGAGACCTGATCGATAGCTATGGCTACACCTTC CSARDLIDSYGYTF
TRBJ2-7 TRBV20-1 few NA TGCAGTGCTCACAAGTCGACAGGAGTATCCTACGAGCAGTACTTC CSAHKSTGVSYEQYF
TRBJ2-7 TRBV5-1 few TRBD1 TGCGCCAGCAGCCGGGGACAGGGAATCTACGAGCAGTACTTC CASSRGQGIYEQYF
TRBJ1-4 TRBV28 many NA TGTGCCAGCAGTCGAGGGGGAGAAAAACTGTTTTTT CASSRGGEKLFF
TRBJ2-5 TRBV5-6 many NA TGTGCCAGCAGCTTGGCCCGGGGGAAAGAGACCCAGTACTTC CASSLARGKETQYF
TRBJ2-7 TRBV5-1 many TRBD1 TGCGCCAGCAGCTCCACAGGGGGCTCGATCGAGCAGTACTTC CASSSTGGSIEQYF
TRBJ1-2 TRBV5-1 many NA TGCGCCAGCAGCTTGAGTTGGGGTTCGCCCTATGGCTACACCTTC CASSLSWGSPYGYTF
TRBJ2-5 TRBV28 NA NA TGTGCCAGCATCCAACTTAAAGGGGGGCAGCCGACCCAGTACTTC CASIQLKGGQPTQYF
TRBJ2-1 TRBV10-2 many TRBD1 TGCGCCAGTAAGGGGGCGGCCTCCTACAATGAGCAGTTCTTC CASKGAASYNEQFF
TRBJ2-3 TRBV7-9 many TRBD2 TGTGCCAGCAGTTACCTTGCGGGGGGCGGCACAGATACGCAGTATTTT CASSYLAGGGTDTQYF
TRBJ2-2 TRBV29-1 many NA TGCAGCGTCAAACAGGGTTGGGGCTCGAACACCGGGGAGCTGTTTTTT CSVKQGWGSNTGELFF
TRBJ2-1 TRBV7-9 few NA TGTGCCAGCCACCTTTCTGGGGGACCACATGCTGAGCAGTTCTTC CASHLSGGPHAEQFF
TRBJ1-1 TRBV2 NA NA TGTGCCAGCAGTGAAGAGAAGGGGTACACTGAAGCTTTCTTT CASSEEKGYTEAFF
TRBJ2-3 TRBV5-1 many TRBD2 TGCGCCAGCAGCGATCCCGGACTAGGAACAGATACGCAGTATTTT CASSDPGLGTDTQYF